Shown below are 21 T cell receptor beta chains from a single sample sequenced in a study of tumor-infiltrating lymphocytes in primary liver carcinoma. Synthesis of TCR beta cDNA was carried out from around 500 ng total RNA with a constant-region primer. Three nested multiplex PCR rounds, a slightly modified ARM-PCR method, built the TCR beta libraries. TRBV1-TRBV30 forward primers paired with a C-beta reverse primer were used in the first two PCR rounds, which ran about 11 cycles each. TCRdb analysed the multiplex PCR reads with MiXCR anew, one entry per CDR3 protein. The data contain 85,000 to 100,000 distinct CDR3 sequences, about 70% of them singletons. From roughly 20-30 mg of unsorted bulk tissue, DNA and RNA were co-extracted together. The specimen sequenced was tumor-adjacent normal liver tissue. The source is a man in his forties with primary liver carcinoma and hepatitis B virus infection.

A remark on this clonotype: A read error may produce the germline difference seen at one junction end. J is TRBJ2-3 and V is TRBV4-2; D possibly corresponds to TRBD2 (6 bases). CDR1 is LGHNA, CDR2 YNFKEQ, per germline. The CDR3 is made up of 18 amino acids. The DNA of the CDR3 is TGTGCCAACAGCCGAGAACCCTGCCCGGGAGTCGGTTTAGATACGCAGTATTTT. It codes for CANSREPCPGVGLDTQYF.

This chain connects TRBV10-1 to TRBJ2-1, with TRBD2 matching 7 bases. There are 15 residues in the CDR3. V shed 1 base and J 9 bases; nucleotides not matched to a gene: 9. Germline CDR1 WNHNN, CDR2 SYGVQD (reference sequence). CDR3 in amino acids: CASSELSGRVREQFF. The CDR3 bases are TGCGCCAGCAGTGAGTTGAGTGGGAGGGTCCGTGAGCAGTTCTTC.

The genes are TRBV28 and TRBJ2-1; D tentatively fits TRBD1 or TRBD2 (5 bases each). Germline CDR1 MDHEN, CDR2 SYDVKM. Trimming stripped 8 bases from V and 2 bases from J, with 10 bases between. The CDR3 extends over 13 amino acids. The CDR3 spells CASRDQPYNEQFF. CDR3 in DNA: TGTGCCAGCCGGGACCAGCCCTACAATGAGCAGTTCTTC.

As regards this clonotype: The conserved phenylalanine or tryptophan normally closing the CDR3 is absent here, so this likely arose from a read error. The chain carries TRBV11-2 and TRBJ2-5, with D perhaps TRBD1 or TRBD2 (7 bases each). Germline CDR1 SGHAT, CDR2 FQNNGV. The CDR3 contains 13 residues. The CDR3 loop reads CAGRGGDQETQYL. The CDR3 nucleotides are TGTGCCGGCAGGGGGGGGGACCAAGAGACCCAGTACCTC.

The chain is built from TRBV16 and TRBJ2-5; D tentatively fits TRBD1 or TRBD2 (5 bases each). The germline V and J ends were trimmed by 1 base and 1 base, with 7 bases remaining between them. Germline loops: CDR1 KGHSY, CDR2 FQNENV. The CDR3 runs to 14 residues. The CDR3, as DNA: TGTGCCAGCAGCCAATGGGACGGCCAAGAGACCCAGTACTTC. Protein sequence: CASSQWDGQETQYF.

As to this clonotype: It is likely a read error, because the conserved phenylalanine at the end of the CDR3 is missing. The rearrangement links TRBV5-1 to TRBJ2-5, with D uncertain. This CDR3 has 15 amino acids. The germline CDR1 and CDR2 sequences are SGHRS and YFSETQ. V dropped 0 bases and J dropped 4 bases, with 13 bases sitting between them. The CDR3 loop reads CASSLEGYPLETQYL. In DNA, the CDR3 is TGCGCCAGCAGCTTGGAAGGGTACCCTCTAGAGACCCAGTACCTC.

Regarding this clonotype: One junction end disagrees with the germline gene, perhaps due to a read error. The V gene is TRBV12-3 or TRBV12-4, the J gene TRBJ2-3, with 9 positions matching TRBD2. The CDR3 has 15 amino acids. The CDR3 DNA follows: TGTGCCAGCAGCCGACCAGCGGGAGGCACAGATACACAGTATTTT. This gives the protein CASSRPAGGTDTQYF.

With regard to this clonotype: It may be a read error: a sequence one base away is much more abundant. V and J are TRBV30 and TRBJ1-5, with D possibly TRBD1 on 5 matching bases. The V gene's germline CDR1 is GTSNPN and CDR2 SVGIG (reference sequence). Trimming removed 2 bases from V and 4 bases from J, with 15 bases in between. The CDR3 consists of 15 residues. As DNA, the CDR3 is TGTGCCTGGAGTATATATGGAGGGGAAAATCAGCCCCAGCATTTT. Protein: CAWSIYGGENQPQHF.

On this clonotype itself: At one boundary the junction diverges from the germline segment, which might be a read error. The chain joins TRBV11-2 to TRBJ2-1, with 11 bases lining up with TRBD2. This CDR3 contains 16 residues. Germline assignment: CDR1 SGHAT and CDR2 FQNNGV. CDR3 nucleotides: TGTGCCAGTAGCTTAGTAGGTGGGACTAGCGGCAATGAGCAGCTCTTC. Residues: CASSLVGGTSGNEQLF.

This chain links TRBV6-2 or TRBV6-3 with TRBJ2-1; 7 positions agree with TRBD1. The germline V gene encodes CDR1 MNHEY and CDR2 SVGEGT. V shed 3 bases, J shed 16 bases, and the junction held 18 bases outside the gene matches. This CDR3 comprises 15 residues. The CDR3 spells CASSYRSQGVVERFF. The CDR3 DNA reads TGTGCCAGCAGTTATAGATCCCAGGGGGTGGTTGAGCGATTCTTC.

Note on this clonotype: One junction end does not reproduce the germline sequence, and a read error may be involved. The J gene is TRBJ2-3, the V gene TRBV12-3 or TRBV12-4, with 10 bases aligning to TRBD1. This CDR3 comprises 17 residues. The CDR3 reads CASSLPEGQGRSNTRYF. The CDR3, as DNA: TGTGCCAGCAGTTTGCCTGAGGGACAGGGGCGGTCAAATACGCGGTATTTT.

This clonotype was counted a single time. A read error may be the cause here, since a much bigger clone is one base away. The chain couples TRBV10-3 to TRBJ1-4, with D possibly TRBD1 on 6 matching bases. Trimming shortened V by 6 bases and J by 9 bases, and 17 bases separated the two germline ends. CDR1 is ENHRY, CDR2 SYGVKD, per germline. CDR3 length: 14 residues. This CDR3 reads CAISQPGGNKKLFF. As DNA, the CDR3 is TGTGCCATCAGCCAGCCCGGGGGCAATAAAAAACTGTTTTTT.

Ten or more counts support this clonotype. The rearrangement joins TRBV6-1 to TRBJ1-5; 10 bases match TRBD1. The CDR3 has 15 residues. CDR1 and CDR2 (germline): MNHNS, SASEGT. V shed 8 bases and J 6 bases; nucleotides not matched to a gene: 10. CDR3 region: CASLTARTGGQPQHF. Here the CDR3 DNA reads TGTGCCAGCTTGACTGCCCGGACAGGGGGTCAGCCCCAGCATTTT.

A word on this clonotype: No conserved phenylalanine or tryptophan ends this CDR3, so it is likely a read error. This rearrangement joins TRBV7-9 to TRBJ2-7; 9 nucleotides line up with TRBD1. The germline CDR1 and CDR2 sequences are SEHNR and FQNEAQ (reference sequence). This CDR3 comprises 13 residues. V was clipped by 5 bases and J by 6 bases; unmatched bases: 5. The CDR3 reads CASSPGTGTEQYI. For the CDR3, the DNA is TGTGCCAGCAGCCCTGGGACAGGGACCGAGCAGTACATC.

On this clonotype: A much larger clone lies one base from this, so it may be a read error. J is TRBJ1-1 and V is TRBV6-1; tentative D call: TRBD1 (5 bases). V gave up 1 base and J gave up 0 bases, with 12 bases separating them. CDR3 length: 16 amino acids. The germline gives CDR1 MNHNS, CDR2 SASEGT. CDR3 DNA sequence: TGTGCCAGCAGTGAAGGTGGACATGGACTGAACACTGAAGCTTTCTTT. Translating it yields CASSEGGHGLNTEAFF.

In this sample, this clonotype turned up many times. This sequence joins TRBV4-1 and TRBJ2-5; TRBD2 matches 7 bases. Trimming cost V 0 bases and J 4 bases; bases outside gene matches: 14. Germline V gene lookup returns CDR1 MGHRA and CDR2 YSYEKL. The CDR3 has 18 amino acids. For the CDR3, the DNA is TGCGCCAGCAGCCAAGAGTTCCTCCGAGTGGGGGGGGGAGAGACCCAGTACTTC. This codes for CASSQEFLRVGGGETQYF.

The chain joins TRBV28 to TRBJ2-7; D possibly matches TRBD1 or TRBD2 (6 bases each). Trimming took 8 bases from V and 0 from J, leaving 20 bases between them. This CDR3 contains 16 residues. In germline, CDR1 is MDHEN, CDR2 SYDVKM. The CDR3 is CASSNNRGPYSYEQYF. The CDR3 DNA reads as TGTGCCAGCTCCAACAACCGGGGGCCGTACTCCTACGAGCAGTACTTC.

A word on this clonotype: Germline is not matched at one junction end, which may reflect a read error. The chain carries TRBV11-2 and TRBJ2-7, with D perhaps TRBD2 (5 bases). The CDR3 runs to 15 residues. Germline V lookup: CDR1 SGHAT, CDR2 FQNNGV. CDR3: CGSSLTASSSYEQYF. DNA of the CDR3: TGTGGCAGCAGCTTGACTGCGTCTAGCTCCTATGAGCAGTACTTC.

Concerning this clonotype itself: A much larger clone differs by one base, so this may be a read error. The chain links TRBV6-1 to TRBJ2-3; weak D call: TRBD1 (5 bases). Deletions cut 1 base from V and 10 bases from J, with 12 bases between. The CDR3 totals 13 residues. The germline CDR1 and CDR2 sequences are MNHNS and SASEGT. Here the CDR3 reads CASSEGYHRSQYF. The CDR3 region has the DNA TGTGCCAGCAGTGAAGGCTACCACAGGTCGCAGTATTTT.

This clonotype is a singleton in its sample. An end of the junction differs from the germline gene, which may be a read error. The CDR3: CSVTGAMARANVPTF. As DNA, the CDR3 is TGCAGCGTAACCGGGGCGATGGCAAGGGCCAACGTCCCGACTTTC. The chain uses TRBV29-1 and TRBJ2-6, with D perhaps being TRBD1 or TRBD2 (5 bases each). Germline V gene sequence: CDR1 SQVTM, CDR2 ANQGSEA. There are 15 residues in the CDR3. Full variable domain (missing parts from reference TRBV29-1 and TRBJ2-6): SAVISQKPSRDICQRGTSLTIQCQVDSQVTMMFWYRQQPGQSLTLIATANQGSEATYESGFVIDKFPISRPNLTFSTLTVSNMSPEDSSIYLCSVTGAMARANVPTFGAGSRLTVL.

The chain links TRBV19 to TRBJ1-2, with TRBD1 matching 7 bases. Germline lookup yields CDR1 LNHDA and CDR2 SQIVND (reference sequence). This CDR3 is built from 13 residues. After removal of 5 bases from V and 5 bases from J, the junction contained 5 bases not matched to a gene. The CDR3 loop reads CASSFGTAYGYTF. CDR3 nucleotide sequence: TGTGCCAGTAGTTTCGGGACAGCTTATGGCTACACCTTC.